These 7 T cell receptor beta chains share one sample of origin, sequenced in a study of early T cells in non-severe SARS-CoV-2 infection (dated by TCRdb to the early 2020s). Receptor libraries were prepared by 5' RACE. Sequenced on a NextSeq 500. Starting from the raw public reads, TCRdb applied fastp trimming at Q25, assembled clones with MiXCR and retained in-frame beta chains. Records with the same CDR3 protein are collapsed into one entry carrying the most frequent genes and DNA. The table for this sample lists almost 85,000 distinct CDR3 sequences; around 10% of them were counted only once. The ten top clones hold roughly 3% of the sample. The sample comprised whole blood. The source is an adult who was a healthcare worker with PCR-confirmed SARS-CoV-2 infection or an uninfected control (not recorded which).

This clonotype is medium-sized by share. The chain combines TRBV19 with TRBJ1-5, with TRBD1 matching 8 bases. The CDR3 consists of 16 residues. The ends lost 4 bases at V and 5 bases at J; junction bases unmatched: 10. Germline V lookup: CDR1 LNHDA, CDR2 SQIVND (reference sequence). In DNA, the CDR3 is TGTGCCAGTAGTACAGGGGGCGATCTTAGGTATCAGCCCCAGCATTTT. It yields the protein CASSTGGDLRYQPQHF.

This sequence joins TRBV12-3 or TRBV12-4 and TRBJ1-1; TRBD1 aligns across 7 bases. The length of the CDR3 is 13 residues. Trimming cost V 5 bases and J 4 bases; bases outside gene matches: 4. Here the CDR3 DNA reads TGTGCCAGCAGTGCCTACAGGGGCACTGAAGCTTTCTTT. The encoded protein is CASSAYRGTEAFF.

This clonotype occurred many times. V is TRBV19 and J is TRBJ2-7; tentative D call: TRBD1 (6 bases). V shed 5 bases and J shed 7 bases, with 15 bases lying between them. CDR3 length equals 13 residues. The germline CDR1 and CDR2 sequences are LNHDA and SQIVND (reference sequence). The CDR3 DNA reads as TGTGCCAGTAGTGGGGGCATGACGATTGAGCAGTACTTC. It yields the protein CASSGGMTIEQYF. Supplemented by reference TRBV19 and TRBJ2-7, the full variable domain reads DGGITQSPKYLFRKEGQNVTLSCEQNLNHDAMYWYRQDPGQGLRLIYYSQIVNDFQKGDIAEGYSVSREKKESFPLTVTSAQKNPTAFYLCASSGGMTIEQYFGPGTRLTVT.

The sample holds many counts of this clonotype. V and J are TRBV11-2 and TRBJ2-3, with 13 bases matching TRBD2. The junction had 8 bases not matched to a gene; V was cut back by 5 bases and J by 3 bases. The CDR3 extends over 17 amino acids. From germline, CDR1 is SGHAT and CDR2 FQNNGV. CDR3 coding DNA: TGTGCCAGCAGCATCGGACTAGCGGGAGTATGGACAGATACGCAGTATTTT. Its translation: CASSIGLAGVWTDTQYF.

The chain employs TRBV7-2 and TRBJ2-1; tentatively, D is TRBD2 (5 bases). This CDR3 spans 17 amino acids. The V end lost 0 bases, the J end lost 2 bases, and 14 bases lay between the germline ends. From germline, CDR1 is SGHTA and CDR2 FQGNSA. The CDR3 nucleotides are TGTGCCAGCAGCTTAGCTCCGCCCGGGGTCACCTACAATGAGCAGTTCTTC. Its protein product is CASSLAPPGVTYNEQFF.

Many counts were recorded for this clonotype. The chain couples TRBV12-3 or TRBV12-4 to TRBJ1-3; D call uncertain. The CDR3 has 16 residues. V lost 3 bases and J 0 bases, leaving 12 bases between the germline ends. The CDR3 DNA reads TGTGCCAGCAGTTTTGACGGCAGCAACTCTGGAAACACCATATATTTT. As protein: CASSFDGSNSGNTIYF.

This clonotype was observed at least ten times. The V and J genes are TRBV11-3 and TRBJ2-2; 9 bases are a match to TRBD2. The J segment lost 6 bases and the V segment lost 4 bases, leaving 15 bases of the junction unmatched. This CDR3 is 18 amino acids long. Germline values: CDR1 SGHNT, CDR2 YENEEA. The CDR3 is CASSSEGRLAGFAGELFF. CDR3 DNA: TGTGCCAGCAGCTCAGAAGGTCGTCTAGCGGGGTTTGCCGGGGAGCTGTTTTTT.